The rows below give T cell receptor beta chains drawn from one sample of a study of monozygotic twins with cystic fibrosis. Here immunoSEQ multiplex PCR was the method, and the copy in TCRdb shows in-frame clones only, minus some. This sample carries 34,000 or so clones, 92% of them seen once, and the ten largest clones take over 0.7%. Sequencing was performed on blood. The receptor source for this set is a girl aged 2-10 years with cystic fibrosis. Both conserved end residues are part of each CDR3. Each record gives: clone size, CDR3 length, D gene, V gene, J gene, CDR3 protein, CDR3 DNA. The D gene is left open where the match is weak. Rows give clone size only sometimes, using once, few, many, or a class for an expanded clone.

size: -; length: 16; D: TRBD2; V: TRBV5-4; J: TRBJ2-7; CDR3: CASSLGLAGGSYEQYF; DNA: TGTGCCAGCAGCCTTGGACTAGCGGGGGGTTCCTACGAGCAGTACTTC
size: once; length: 16; D: -; V: TRBV28; J: TRBJ2-2; CDR3: CASSSRRGFVAGELFF; DNA: TGTGCCAGCAGTTCTAGGAGAGGGTTTGTAGCCGGGGAGCTGTTTTTT
size: once; length: 15; D: -; V: TRBV19; J: TRBJ1-5; CDR3: CASSLGRAAGQPQHF; DNA: TGTGCCAGTAGTTTAGGCAGGGCGGCGGGTCAGCCCCAGCATTTT
size: -; length: 14; D: TRBD1; V: TRBV18; J: TRBJ1-3; CDR3: CASSPGQSGNTIYF; DNA: TGTGCCAGCTCACCGGGACAGTCCGGAAACACCATATATTTT
size: -; length: 16; D: -; V: TRBV7-8; J: TRBJ1-2; CDR3: CASSLSRDPGGYGYTF; DNA: TGTGCCAGCAGCCTTTCCCGGGACCCGGGAGGCTATGGCTACACCTTC
size: -; length: 16; D: -; V: TRBV5-4; J: TRBJ2-1; CDR3: CASSLSSGILSNEQFF; DNA: TGTGCCAGCAGCTTGAGTTCAGGGATATTGAGCAATGAGCAGTTCTTC
size: -; length: 15; D: TRBD2; V: TRBV6-5; J: TRBJ2-5; CDR3: CASSRTSGGQETQYF; DNA: TGTGCCAGCAGCCGAACTAGCGGGGGGCAAGAGACCCAGTACTTC
size: -; length: 16; D: -; V: TRBV29-1; J: TRBJ2-1; CDR3: CSVAFASTTRDNEQFF; DNA: TGCAGCGTTGCCTTTGCTAGCACGACACGAGACAATGAGCAGTTCTTC
size: -; length: 14; D: TRBD1; V: TRBV27; J: TRBJ2-1; CDR3: CASSPGQGYNEQFF; DNA: TGTGCCAGCAGTCCAGGACAGGGGTACAATGAGCAGTTCTTC
size: -; length: 12; D: -; V: TRBV29-1; J: TRBJ1-1; CDR3: CSVETGNTEAFF; DNA: TGCAGCGTTGAGACAGGGAACACTGAAGCTTTCTTT
size: -; length: 16; D: -; V: TRBV27; J: TRBJ1-3; CDR3: CASRGLDSSSGNTIYF; DNA: TGTGCCAGCAGAGGACTGGACTCTAGCTCTGGAAACACCATATATTTT
size: few; length: 13; D: -; V: TRBV27; J: TRBJ2-5; CDR3: CASSLGQWETQYF; DNA: TGTGCCAGCAGTTTAGGACAGTGGGAGACCCAGTACTTC
size: -; length: 14; D: -; V: TRBV2; J: TRBJ2-2; CDR3: CASSEQPGTGELFF; DNA: TGTGCCAGCAGTGAACAGCCGGGCACCGGGGAGCTGTTTTTT
size: -; length: 14; D: -; V: TRBV2; J: TRBJ2-3; CDR3: CASSPTRSTDTQYF; DNA: TGTGCCAGCAGCCCCACAAGATCTACAGATACGCAGTATTTT
size: -; length: 14; D: -; V: TRBV5-1; J: TRBJ2-7; CDR3: CASSFNRPTYEQYF; DNA: TGCGCCAGCAGCTTTAACAGACCGACCTACGAGCAGTACTTC
size: -; length: 16; D: -; V: TRBV7-9; J: TRBJ2-5; CDR3: CASSPRWGDHLLSQYF; DNA: TGTGCCAGCAGCCCCCGGTGGGGTGATCATCTTTTGTCCCAGTACTTC
size: -; length: 14; D: -; V: TRBV29-1; J: TRBJ2-7; CDR3: CSVLGGEQGYEQYF; DNA: TGCAGCGTTTTAGGGGGGGAGCAAGGCTACGAGCAGTACTTC
size: -; length: 16; D: TRBD1; V: TRBV5-4; J: TRBJ2-2; CDR3: CASSSTGGAFSGELFF; DNA: TGTGCCAGCAGTTCCACAGGGGGCGCTTTCTCCGGGGAGCTGTTTTTT
size: -; length: 16; D: TRBD2; V: TRBV5-1; J: TRBJ2-1; CDR3: CASSSPSGGTYNEQFF; DNA: TGCGCCAGCAGCTCCCCCAGCGGGGGGACTTACAATGAGCAGTTCTTC